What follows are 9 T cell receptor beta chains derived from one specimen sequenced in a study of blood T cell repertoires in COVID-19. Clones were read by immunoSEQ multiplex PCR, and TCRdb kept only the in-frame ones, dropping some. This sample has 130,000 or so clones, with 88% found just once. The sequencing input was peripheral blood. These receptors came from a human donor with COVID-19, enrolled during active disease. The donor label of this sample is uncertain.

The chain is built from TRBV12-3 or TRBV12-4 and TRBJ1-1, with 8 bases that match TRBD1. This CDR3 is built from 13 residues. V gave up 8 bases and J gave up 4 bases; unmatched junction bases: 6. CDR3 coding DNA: TGTGCCAGCGGCAGGGGGCTGGGCACTGAAGCTTTCTTT. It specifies CASGRGLGTEAFF.

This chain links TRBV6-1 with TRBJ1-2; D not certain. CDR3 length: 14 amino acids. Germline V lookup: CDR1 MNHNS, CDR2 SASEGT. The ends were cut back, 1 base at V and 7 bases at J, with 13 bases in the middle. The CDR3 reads CASSEESWAFGYTF. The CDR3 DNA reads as TGTGCCAGCAGTGAAGAAAGTTGGGCGTTTGGCTACACCTTC.

In nucleotides, the CDR3 is TGTGCCAGCAGCCAGGGTAGGAGAGGAAACACCATATATTTT. This encodes CASSQGRRGNTIYF. The chain combines TRBV6-1 with TRBJ1-3; D perhaps matches TRBD1 (5 bases). The CDR3 loop spans 14 amino acids. V was cut by 6 bases and J by 4 bases, with 13 bases left in between. Germline-derived CDR1 and CDR2 are MNHNS and SASEGT.

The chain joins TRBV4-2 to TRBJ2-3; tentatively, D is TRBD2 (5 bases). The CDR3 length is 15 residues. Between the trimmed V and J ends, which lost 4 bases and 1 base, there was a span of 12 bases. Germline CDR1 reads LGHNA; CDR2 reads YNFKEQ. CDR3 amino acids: CASSPRGSGTDTQYF. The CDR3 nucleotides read TGTGCCAGCAGCCCCCGGGGTAGCGGCACAGATACGCAGTATTTT.

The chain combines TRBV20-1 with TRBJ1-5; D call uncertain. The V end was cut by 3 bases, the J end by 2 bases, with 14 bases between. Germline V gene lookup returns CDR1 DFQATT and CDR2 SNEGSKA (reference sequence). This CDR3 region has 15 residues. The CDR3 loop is CSASPGLGGNQPQHF. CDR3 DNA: TGCAGTGCTAGTCCAGGACTGGGAGGCAATCAGCCCCAGCATTTT.

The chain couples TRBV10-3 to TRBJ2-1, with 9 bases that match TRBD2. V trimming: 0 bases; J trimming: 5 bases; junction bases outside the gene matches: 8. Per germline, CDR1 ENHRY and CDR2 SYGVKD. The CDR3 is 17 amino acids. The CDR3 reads CAISESPGGGGNNEQFF. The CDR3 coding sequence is TGTGCCATCAGTGAGTCCCCCGGCGGGGGGGGTAACAATGAGCAGTTCTTC.

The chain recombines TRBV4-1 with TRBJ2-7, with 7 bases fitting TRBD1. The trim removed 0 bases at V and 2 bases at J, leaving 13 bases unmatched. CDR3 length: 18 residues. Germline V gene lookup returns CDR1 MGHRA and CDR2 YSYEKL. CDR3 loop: CASSQDQDRSTWAYEQYF. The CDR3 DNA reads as TGCGCCAGCAGCCAAGATCAGGACAGGTCGACGTGGGCCTACGAGCAGTACTTC.

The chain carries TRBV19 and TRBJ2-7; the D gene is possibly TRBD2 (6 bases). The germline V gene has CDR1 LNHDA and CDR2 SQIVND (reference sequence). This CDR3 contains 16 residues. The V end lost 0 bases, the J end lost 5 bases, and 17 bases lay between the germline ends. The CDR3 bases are TGTGCCAGTAGTATAGACTGGGAGGCGGGAAAACACGAGCAGTACTTC. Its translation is CASSIDWEAGKHEQYF.

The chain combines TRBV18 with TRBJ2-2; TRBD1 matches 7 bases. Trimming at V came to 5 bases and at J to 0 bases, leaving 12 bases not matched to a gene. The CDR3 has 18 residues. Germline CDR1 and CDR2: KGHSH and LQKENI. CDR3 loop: CASSARQGPSSNTGELFF. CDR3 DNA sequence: TGTGCCAGCTCAGCACGACAGGGTCCGAGCTCGAACACCGGGGAGCTGTTTTTT.